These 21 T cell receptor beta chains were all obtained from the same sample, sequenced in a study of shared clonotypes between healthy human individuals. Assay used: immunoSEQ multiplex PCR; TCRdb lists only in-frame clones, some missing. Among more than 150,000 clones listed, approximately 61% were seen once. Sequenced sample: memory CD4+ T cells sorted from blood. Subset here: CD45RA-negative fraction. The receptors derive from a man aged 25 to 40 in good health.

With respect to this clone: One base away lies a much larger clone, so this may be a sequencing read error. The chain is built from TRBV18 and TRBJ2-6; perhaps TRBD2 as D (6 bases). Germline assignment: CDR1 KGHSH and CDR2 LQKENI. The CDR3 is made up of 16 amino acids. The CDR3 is CASLPVGGSGANVLTF. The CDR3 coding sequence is TGTGCCAGCTTACCAGTGGGAGGCTCTGGGGCCAACGTCCTGACTTTC.

For the CDR3, the DNA is TGTGCCAGCACCGTATCCGGGAAAGCAATCGACGAGCAGTACTTC. Residues: CASTVSGKAIDEQYF. This chain joins TRBV5-4 and TRBJ2-7; a possible D gene is TRBD2 (5 bases). The V end lost 6 bases, the J end lost 5 bases, and 21 bases lay between the germline ends. The CDR3 has 15 amino acids. Germline V gene sequence: CDR1 SGHNT, CDR2 YYREEE (reference sequence).

CDR3 DNA: TGTGCCAGCGCGGCACTCCTCTACGAGCAGTACTTC. Its protein product is CASAALLYEQYF. The chain has TRBV11-2 and TRBJ2-7, with D unclear. The CDR3 runs to 12 residues. In germline, CDR1 is SGHAT, CDR2 FQNNGV. Trimming left V 8 bases short and J 3 bases short, with 11 bases between.

The CDR3 sequence: CASSTRDREWEQYF. The CDR3 DNA reads TGTGCCAGCAGCACAAGGGACAGGGAATGGGAGCAGTACTTC. The chain joins TRBV5-5 to TRBJ2-7; 9 bases are shared with TRBD1. Trimming removed 4 bases from V and 7 bases from J; junction bases left unmatched: 9. Germline V gene lookup returns CDR1 SGHKS and CDR2 YYEKEE (reference sequence). The CDR3 has 14 amino acids.

The CDR3 protein is CASSFPRRDRPLYEQYF. The DNA of the CDR3 is TGTGCCAGCAGCTTTCCTCGGCGGGACAGACCACTCTACGAGCAGTACTTC. The rearrangement uses TRBV7-2 and TRBJ2-7, with a possible D match to TRBD1 (7 bases). This CDR3 has 17 amino acids. Germline V gives CDR1 SGHTA, CDR2 FQGNSA. Trimming cost V 3 bases and J 3 bases, with 21 bases left between them.

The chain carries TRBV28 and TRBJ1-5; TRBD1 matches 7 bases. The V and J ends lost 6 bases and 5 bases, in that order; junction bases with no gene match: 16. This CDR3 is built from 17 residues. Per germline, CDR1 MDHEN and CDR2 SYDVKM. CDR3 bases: TGTGCCAGCAGATCCAATTCTTTCCAGGGGGGCTATCAGCCCCAGCATTTT. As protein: CASRSNSFQGGYQPQHF.

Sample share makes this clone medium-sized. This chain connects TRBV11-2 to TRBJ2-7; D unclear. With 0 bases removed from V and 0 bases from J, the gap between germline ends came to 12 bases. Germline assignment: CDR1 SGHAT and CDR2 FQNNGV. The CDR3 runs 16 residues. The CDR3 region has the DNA TGTGCCAGCAGCTTAGATATCCCGAGGTACTCCTACGAGCAGTACTTC. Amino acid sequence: CASSLDIPRYSYEQYF.

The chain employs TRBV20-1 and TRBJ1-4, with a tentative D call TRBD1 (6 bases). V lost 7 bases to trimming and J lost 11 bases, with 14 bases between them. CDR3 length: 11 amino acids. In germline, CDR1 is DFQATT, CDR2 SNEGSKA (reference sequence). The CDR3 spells CSGWRGGKLFF. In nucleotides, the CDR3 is TGCAGTGGTTGGAGAGGGGGTAAACTGTTTTTT.

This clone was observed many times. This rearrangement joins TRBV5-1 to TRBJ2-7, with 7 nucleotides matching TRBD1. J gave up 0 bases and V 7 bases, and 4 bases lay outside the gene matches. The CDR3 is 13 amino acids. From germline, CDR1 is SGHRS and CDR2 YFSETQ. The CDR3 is CASQTGPSYEQYF. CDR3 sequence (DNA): TGCGCCAGCCAGACAGGGCCCTCCTACGAGCAGTACTTC.

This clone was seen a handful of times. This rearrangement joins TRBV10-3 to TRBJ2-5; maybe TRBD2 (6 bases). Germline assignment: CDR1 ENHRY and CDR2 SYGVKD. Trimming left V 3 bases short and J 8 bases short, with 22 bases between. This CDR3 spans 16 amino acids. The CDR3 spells CAISDVAGRRGETQYF. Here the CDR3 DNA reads TGTGCCATCAGTGACGTCGCGGGAAGGCGCGGAGAAACCCAGTACTTC.

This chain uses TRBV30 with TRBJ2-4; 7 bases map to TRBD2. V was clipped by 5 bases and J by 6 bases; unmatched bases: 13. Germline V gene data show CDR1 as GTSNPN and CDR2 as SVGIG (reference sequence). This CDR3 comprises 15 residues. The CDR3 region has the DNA TGTGCCTGGGGGTTAGCTAGCGGTTCGGGAAACATTCAGTACTTC. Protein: CAWGLASGSGNIQYF.

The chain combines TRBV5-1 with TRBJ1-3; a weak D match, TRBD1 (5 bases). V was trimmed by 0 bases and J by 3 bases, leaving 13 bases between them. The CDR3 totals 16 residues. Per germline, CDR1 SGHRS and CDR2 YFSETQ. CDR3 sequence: CASSLAGGQFGNTIYF. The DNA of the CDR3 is TGCGCCAGCAGCTTGGCCGGAGGACAATTTGGAAACACCATATATTTT. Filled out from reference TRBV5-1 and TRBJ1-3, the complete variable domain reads KAGVTQTPRYLIKTRGQQVTLSCSPISGHRSVSWYQQTPGQGLQFLFEYFSETQRNKGNFPGRFSGRQFSNSRSEMNVSTLELGDSALYLCASSLAGGQFGNTIYFGEGSWLTVV.

The CDR3 DNA follows: TGTGCCAGCAGCAGCCGGACAGGGGGCCTCATGAACACTGAAGCTTTCTTT. Its translation is CASSSRTGGLMNTEAFF. This chain links TRBV7-9 with TRBJ1-1, with TRBD1 identical over 11 bases. The CDR3 is made up of 17 amino acids. Germline assignment: CDR1 SEHNR and CDR2 FQNEAQ (reference sequence). V shed 5 bases and J 0 bases; nucleotides not matched to a gene: 8.

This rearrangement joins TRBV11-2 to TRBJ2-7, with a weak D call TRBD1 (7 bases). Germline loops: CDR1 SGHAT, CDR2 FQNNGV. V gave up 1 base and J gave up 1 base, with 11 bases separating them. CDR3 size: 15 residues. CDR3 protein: CASSLGGDSSYEQYF. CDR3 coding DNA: TGTGCCAGCAGCTTAGGCGGGGACAGTTCCTACGAGCAGTACTTC.

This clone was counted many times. CDR3 nucleotide sequence: TGTGCCTGGAGTGTAACCACAGATACGCAGTATTTT. Translated: CAWSVTTDTQYF. V gene TRBV30 combines with J gene TRBJ2-3; no clear D gene. V was trimmed by 0 bases and J by 2 bases, leaving 3 bases between them. Germline loops: CDR1 GTSNPN, CDR2 SVGIG (reference sequence). The CDR3 has 12 residues.

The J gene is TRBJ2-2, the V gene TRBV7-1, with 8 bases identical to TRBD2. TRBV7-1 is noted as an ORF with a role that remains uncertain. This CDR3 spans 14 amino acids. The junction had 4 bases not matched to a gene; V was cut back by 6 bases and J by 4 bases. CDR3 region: CASRVAGPTGELFF. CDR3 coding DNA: TGTGCCAGCAGGGTAGCGGGGCCCACCGGGGAGCTGTTTTTT.

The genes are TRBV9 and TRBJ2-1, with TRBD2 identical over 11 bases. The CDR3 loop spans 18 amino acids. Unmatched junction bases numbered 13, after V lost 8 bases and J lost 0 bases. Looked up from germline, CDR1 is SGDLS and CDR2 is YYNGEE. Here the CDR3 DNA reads TGTGCCAGTGGGGAGGCTAGCGGGAGGCCGAGCTCCTACAATGAGCAGTTCTTC. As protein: CASGEASGRPSSYNEQFF.

Written as DNA, the CDR3 is TGTGCCAGCGGGGACAAAACTTATGGCTACACCTTC. Translated: CASGDKTYGYTF. J is TRBJ1-2 and V is TRBV2, with D possibly TRBD1 on 6 matching bases. V was trimmed by 8 bases and J by 5 bases, leaving 12 bases between them. The CDR3 spans 12 residues. Germline V gives CDR1 SNHLY, CDR2 FYNNEI. The full variable domain, rest sourced from reference TRBV2 and TRBJ1-2, is EPEVTQTPSHQVTQMGQEVILRCVPISNHLYFYWYRQILGQKVEFLVSFYNNEISEKSEIFDDQFSVERPDGSNFTLKIRSTKLEDSAMYFCASGDKTYGYTFGSGTRLTVV.

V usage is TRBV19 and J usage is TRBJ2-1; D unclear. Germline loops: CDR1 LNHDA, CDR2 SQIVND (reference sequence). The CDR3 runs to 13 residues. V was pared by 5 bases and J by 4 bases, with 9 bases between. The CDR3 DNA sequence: TGTGCCAGTAGTCCGGCGGTTTACAATGAGCAGTTCTTC. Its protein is CASSPAVYNEQFF.

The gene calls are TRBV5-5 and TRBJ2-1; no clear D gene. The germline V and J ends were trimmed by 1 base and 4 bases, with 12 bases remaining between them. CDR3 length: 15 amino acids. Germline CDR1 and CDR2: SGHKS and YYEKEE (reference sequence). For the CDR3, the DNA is TGTGCCAGCAGCTTGCCCTTGGGCTATTACAATGAGCAGTTCTTC. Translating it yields CASSLPLGYYNEQFF.

CDR3: CASKEQGNYGYTF. The CDR3 region has the DNA TGTGCCAGTAAGGAACAGGGGAACTATGGCTACACCTTC. This chain connects TRBV27 to TRBJ1-2; 7 bases fit TRBD1. V shed 9 bases, J shed 2 bases, and the junction held 6 bases outside the gene matches. The CDR3 has 13 amino acids. Germline V gene lookup returns CDR1 MNHEY and CDR2 SMNVEV (reference sequence).